The rows below give T cell receptor beta chains drawn from one sample of a study of technical replicates of blood from a few donors. The assay was immunoSEQ multiplex PCR, and TCRdb's table has in-frame clones only and misses some. The profile shows under 85,000 clones, about 97% of them singletons. Sequences were obtained from T cells isolated from PBMCs. All receptors come from a human donor in good health. The CDR3 runs from the conserved cysteine through the conserved F or W. A D gene is named only where the DNA matches it firmly. Clone size is stated in some rows and not others, as once, few, many or a class when expanded.

CASSGEGLDTEAFF	TGCGCCAGCAGCGGCGAGGGCTTGGACACTGAAGCTTTCTTT	NA	TRBV5-1	TRBJ1-1	NA
CASSLSTTSPQHF	TGTGCCAGCAGTTTATCGACTACCTCACCCCAGCATTTT	NA	TRBV27	TRBJ1-5	NA
CAWSVLFGVTTVNTEAFF	TGTGCCTGGAGTGTACTCTTTGGTGTCACCACCGTGAACACTGAAGCTTTCTTT	NA	TRBV30	TRBJ1-1	NA
CASSEPGTYEQYF	TGTGCCAGCAGTGAACCAGGGACCTACGAGCAGTACTTC	NA	TRBV6-1	TRBJ2-7	NA
CASSQAPGPMIYNEQFF	TGCGCCAGCAGCCAAGCCCCGGGTCCTATGATATACAATGAGCAGTTCTTC	NA	TRBV4-1	TRBJ2-1	NA
CASSQGGAWWDTEAFF	TGTGCCAGCAGCCAAGGAGGTGCCTGGTGGGACACTGAAGCTTTCTTT	NA	TRBV14	TRBJ1-1	few
CASSSLGELFF	TGTGCCAGCAGCTCCCTCGGGGAGCTGTTTTTT	NA	TRBV5-8	TRBJ2-2	NA
CSALSAYEQYF	TGCAGCGCACTGTCTGCCTACGAGCAGTACTTC	NA	TRBV29-1	TRBJ2-7	NA
CASSYTSGLNTGELFF	TGTGCCAGCAGTTACACTAGCGGGTTAAACACCGGGGAGCTGTTTTTT	TRBD2	TRBV6-5	TRBJ2-2	NA
CASSQATSGSSYNEQFF	TGCGCCAGCAGCCAAGCAACTAGCGGGAGCTCCTACAATGAGCAGTTCTTC	TRBD2	TRBV4-1	TRBJ2-1	NA
CASGPRTPSSYNEQFF	TGTGCTAGTGGTCCCCGGACTCCTAGCTCCTACAATGAGCAGTTCTTC	NA	TRBV12-5	TRBJ2-1	NA
CASARGELSSYEQYF	TGCGCCAGCGCCCGGGGAGAATTGAGCTCCTACGAGCAGTACTTC	NA	TRBV4-1	TRBJ2-7	NA
CASNSPFGTGSYNEQFF	TGTGCCAGCAATTCGCCATTTGGGACAGGCTCCTACAATGAGCAGTTCTTC	TRBD1	TRBV28	TRBJ2-1	NA
CASQTGGPPYNQPQHF	TGTGCCAGCCAGACAGGGGGCCCCCCCTACAATCAGCCCCAGCATTTT	TRBD1	TRBV2	TRBJ1-5	NA
CASSLPRRVHSNQPQHF	TGTGCCAGCAGCTTACCCAGGAGGGTCCATAGCAATCAGCCCCAGCATTTT	NA	TRBV7-9	TRBJ1-5	NA
CASTQGSDTQYF	TGTGCCAGCACTCAGGGGTCAGATACGCAGTATTTT	NA	TRBV11-2	TRBJ2-3	NA
CASSLDLTSGIGTDTQYF	TGTGCCAGCAGCTTAGATCTGACTAGCGGAATTGGCACAGATACGCAGTATTTT	TRBD2	TRBV11-2	TRBJ2-3	once
CSVEPWADRGINGYTF	TGCAGCGTTGAACCATGGGCGGACAGGGGGATAAATGGCTACACCTTC	TRBD1	TRBV29-1	TRBJ1-2	NA
CASSPRLTPNNEQFF	TGTGCCAGCAGCCCGAGACTAACGCCAAACAATGAGCAGTTCTTC	NA	TRBV9	TRBJ2-1	NA
CATQDRDNSPLHF	TGTGCCACCCAGGACAGGGATAATTCACCCCTCCACTTT	TRBD1	TRBV6-1	TRBJ1-6	NA
CASSVGGTGSYEQYF	TGTGCCAGCAGCGTAGGAGGCACCGGCTCCTACGAGCAGTACTTC	NA	TRBV9	TRBJ2-7	NA